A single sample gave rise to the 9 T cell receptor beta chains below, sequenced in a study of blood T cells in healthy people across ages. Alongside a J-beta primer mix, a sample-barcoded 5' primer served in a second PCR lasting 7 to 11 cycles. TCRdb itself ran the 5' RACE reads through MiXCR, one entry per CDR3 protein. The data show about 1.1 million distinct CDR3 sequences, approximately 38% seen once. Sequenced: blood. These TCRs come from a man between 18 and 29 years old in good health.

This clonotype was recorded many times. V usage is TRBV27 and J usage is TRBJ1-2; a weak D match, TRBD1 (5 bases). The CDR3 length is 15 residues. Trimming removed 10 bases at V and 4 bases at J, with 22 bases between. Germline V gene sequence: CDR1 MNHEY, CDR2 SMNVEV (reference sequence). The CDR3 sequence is CATRSRQLLLYGYTF. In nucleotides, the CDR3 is TGTGCCACCAGATCTAGACAGCTTCTACTCTATGGCTACACCTTC.

CDR3 residues: CASSLSTGGQYNEQYF. CDR3 nucleotides: TGTGCCAGCAGTTTATCCACGGGGGGCCAGTACAATGAGCAGTACTTC. The J gene is TRBJ2-5, the V gene TRBV12-3 or TRBV12-4; weak D call: TRBD2 (7 bases). CDR3 length: 16 amino acids. V shed 2 bases and J shed 11 bases, with 24 bases lying between them.

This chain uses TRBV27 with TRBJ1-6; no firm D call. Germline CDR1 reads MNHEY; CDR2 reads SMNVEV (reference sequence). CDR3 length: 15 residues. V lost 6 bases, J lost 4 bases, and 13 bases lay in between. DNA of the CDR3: TGTGCCAGCAGCACGGCGGTAGGGTATAATTCACCCCTCCACTTT. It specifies CASSTAVGYNSPLHF.

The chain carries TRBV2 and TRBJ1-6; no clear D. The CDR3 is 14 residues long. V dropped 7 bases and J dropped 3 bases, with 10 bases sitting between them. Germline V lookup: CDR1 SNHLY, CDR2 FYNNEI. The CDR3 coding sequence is TGTGCCAGCACTGGGAGGGTCTATAATTCACCCCTCCACTTT. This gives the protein CASTGRVYNSPLHF.

The CDR3 here is CASSATRTGHREQYF. DNA of the CDR3: TGTGCCAGCAGCGCCACTAGGACCGGGCATCGTGAGCAGTACTTC. The chain couples TRBV6-5 to TRBJ2-5; tentative D call: TRBD2 (5 bases). V was pared by 6 bases and J by 11 bases, with 25 bases between. The germline CDR1 and CDR2 sequences are MNHEY and SVGAGI. The CDR3 has 15 amino acids.

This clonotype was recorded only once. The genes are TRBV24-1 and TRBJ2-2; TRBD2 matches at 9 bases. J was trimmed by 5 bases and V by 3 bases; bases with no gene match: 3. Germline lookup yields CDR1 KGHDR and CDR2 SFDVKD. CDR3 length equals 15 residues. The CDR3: CATSDHTSGTGELFF. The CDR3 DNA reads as TGTGCCACCAGTGATCATACTAGCGGGACCGGGGAGCTGTTTTTT.

The CDR3 bases are TGTGCCAGCAGTCTAATCGCTGAAGCTTTCTTT. Translating gives CASSLIAEAFF. V usage is TRBV12-3 or TRBV12-4 and J usage is TRBJ1-1; D call uncertain. V lost 5 bases and J lost 6, with 7 bases in between. The CDR3 sequence is 11 residues long.

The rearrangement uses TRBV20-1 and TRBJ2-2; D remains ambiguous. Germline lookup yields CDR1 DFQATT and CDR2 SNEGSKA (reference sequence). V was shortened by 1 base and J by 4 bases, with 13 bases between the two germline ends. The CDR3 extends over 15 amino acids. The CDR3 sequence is CSARGAASSTGELFF. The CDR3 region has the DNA TGCAGTGCTAGAGGGGCCGCCTCGAGCACCGGGGAGCTGTTTTTT.

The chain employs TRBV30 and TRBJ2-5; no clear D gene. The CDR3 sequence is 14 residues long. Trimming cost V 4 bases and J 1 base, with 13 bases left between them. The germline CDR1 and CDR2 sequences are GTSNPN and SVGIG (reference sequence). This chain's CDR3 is CAWTQVTGQETQYF. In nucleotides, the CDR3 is TGTGCCTGGACCCAGGTGACGGGCCAAGAGACCCAGTACTTC.